The 15 T cell receptor beta chains in this list originate from one sample, sequenced in a study of CD8+ T cells in alopecia areata. In each case, RNA was isolated and then reverse transcribed into cDNA as the sequencing template. The assay was immunoSEQ multiplex PCR, and TCRdb's table has in-frame clones only and misses some. The table records around 270,000 clones, 55% to 75% of them present only once. The treatment was: oral pan-JAK inhibitor, 5-10 mg twice daily. The sequences come from CD4+ T cells sorted from blood, collected at week 24, from a patient treated with tofacitinib. These receptor sequences come from a human donor with alopecia areata.

This clone was counted a few times. The chain recombines TRBV2 with TRBJ2-3; D may be TRBD2 (7 bases). CDR3 length equals 13 residues. CDR1 SNHLY and CDR2 FYNNEI come from the germline V gene. The V and J ends lost 7 bases and 5 bases respectively, with 13 bases between them. The chain's CDR3 is CASIKRGGDTQYF. CDR3 nucleotides: TGTGCCAGCATCAAAAGGGGGGGAGATACGCAGTATTTT.

J is TRBJ1-2 and V is TRBV2; 9 bases fit TRBD1. This CDR3 has 13 residues. V lost 6 bases and J lost 7; bases outside the gene matches: 6. CDR1 and CDR2 (germline): SNHLY, FYNNEI. Written as DNA, the CDR3 is TGTGCCAGCAGAACAGGGACAGGGAGTGGCTACACCTTC. Amino acids: CASRTGTGSGYTF.

With respect to this clone: In the same sample, other DNA sequences code for this CDR3. This chain connects TRBV30 to TRBJ2-5; unclear D gene. Trimming shortened V by 0 bases and J by 4 bases, and 6 bases separated the two germline ends. Germline V gene sequence: CDR1 GTSNPN, CDR2 SVGIG (reference sequence). The CDR3 has 12 amino acids. The DNA for the CDR3 is TGTGCCTGGAGTGTACAGAGAGAGACCCAGTACTTC. Protein: CAWSVQRETQYF.

This clone appeared a few times. The V call is TRBV28, the J call TRBJ2-1; D remains unclear. The V end lost 8 bases, the J end lost 1 base, and 12 bases lay between the germline ends. The V gene's germline CDR1 is MDHEN and CDR2 SYDVKM. The CDR3 is made up of 14 amino acids. In DNA, the CDR3 is TGTGCCAGCGGAACGGGTGTTTCCTACAATGAGCAGTTCTTC. It encodes CASGTGVSYNEQFF. Using reference TRBV28 and TRBJ2-1 for the parts outside the CDR3, the full variable domain is DVKVTQSSRYLVKRTGEKVFLECVQDMDHENMFWYRQDPGLGLRLIYFSYDVKMKEKGDIPEGYSVSREKKERFSLILESASTNQTSMYLCASGTGVSYNEQFFGPGTRLTVL.

Sample share makes this clone medium-sized. The chain is built from TRBV7-8 and TRBJ1-1; D may be TRBD1 (5 bases). The CDR3 is made up of 14 amino acids. V dropped 0 bases and J dropped 2 bases, with 7 bases sitting between them. Germline values: CDR1 SGHVS, CDR2 FQNEAQ. The CDR3 DNA reads TGTGCCAGCAGCTTAGCGACAGCTAACACTGAAGCTTTCTTT. This gives the protein CASSLATANTEAFF. Complete variable domain (other parts from reference TRBV7-8 and TRBJ1-1): GAGVSQSPRYKVAKRGQDVALRCDPISGHVSLFWYQQALGQGPEFLTYFQNEAQLDKSGLPSDRFFAERPEGSVSTLKIQRTQQEDSAVYLCASSLATANTEAFFGQGTRLTVV.

The chain links TRBV25-1 to TRBJ1-6, with D perhaps matching TRBD1 (5 bases). The CDR3 is 17 amino acids. The germline gives CDR1 MGHDK, CDR2 SYGVNS. Trimming shortened V by 2 bases and J by 6 bases, and 17 bases separated the two germline ends. CDR3 sequence reads: CASSERGTIGGNSPLHF. The DNA of the CDR3 is TGTGCCAGCAGTGAAAGGGGCACCATTGGGGGTAATTCACCCCTCCACTTT.

V and J are TRBV4-1 and TRBJ1-5; maybe TRBD1 (6 bases). Per germline, CDR1 MGHRA and CDR2 YSYEKL. The ends were cut back, 0 bases at V and 2 bases at J, with 20 bases in the middle. CDR3 length: 19 residues. This CDR3 reads CASSQEWEGVLGGNQPQHF. The CDR3 nucleotides are TGCGCCAGCAGCCAAGAATGGGAGGGGGTTTTAGGAGGCAATCAGCCCCAGCATTTT.

This chain connects TRBV4-3 to TRBJ2-7; D unresolved. V shed 4 bases and J shed 5 bases, with 12 bases lying between them. The CDR3 consists of 13 residues. Germline V gives CDR1 LGHNA, CDR2 YSLEER. The CDR3 here is CASSPPGRDEQYF. CDR3 DNA: TGCGCCAGCAGCCCTCCAGGCCGCGACGAGCAGTACTTC.

The chain recombines TRBV6-5 with TRBJ2-7; 8 nucleotides align to TRBD1. The CDR3 spans 13 residues. In germline, CDR1 is MNHEY, CDR2 SVGAGI. V shed 6 bases, J shed 3 bases, and the junction held 4 bases outside the gene matches. The CDR3 region has the DNA TGTGCCAGCAGCAGACAGGGGAACTACGAGCAGTACTTC. Its translation is CASSRQGNYEQYF.

V usage is TRBV28 and J usage is TRBJ1-6; D is uncertain. The V and J ends lost 1 base and 5 bases respectively, with 0 bases between them. CDR3 length: 12 amino acids. The germline V gene has CDR1 MDHEN and CDR2 SYDVKM. DNA for the CDR3: TGTGCCAGCAGTTTATATAATTCACCCCTCCACTTT. It is translated as CASSLYNSPLHF. The full variable domain, completed using reference TRBV28 and TRBJ1-6, is DVKVTQSSRYLVKRTGEKVFLECVQDMDHENMFWYRQDPGLGLRLIYFSYDVKMKEKGDIPEGYSVSREKKERFSLILESASTNQTSMYLCASSLYNSPLHFGNGTRLTVT.

This chain links TRBV29-1 with TRBJ2-7; TRBD1 matches 9 bases. The CDR3 covers 14 residues. V dropped 6 bases and J dropped 4; count of bases not matched to a gene: 10. Germline CDR1 reads SQVTM; CDR2 reads ANQGSEA. The CDR3 coding sequence is TGCAGCGTGGGCCCGGGACAGGGTAGGTACGAGCAGTACTTC. It translates to CSVGPGQGRYEQYF.

The CDR3 nucleotides are TGCAGCGTAGACGACAGGGACTACGAGCAGTACTTC. Encoded protein: CSVDDRDYEQYF. V usage is TRBV29-1 and J usage is TRBJ2-7, with 7 bases aligning to TRBD1. Germline CDR1 SQVTM, CDR2 ANQGSEA. J lost 3 bases, V lost 6 bases, and 5 bases had no gene match. The CDR3 is 12 amino acids.

This chain links TRBV7-6 with TRBJ2-3; the D is unclear. The CDR3 consists of 16 residues. V was pared by 1 base and J by 0 bases, with 11 bases between. In germline, CDR1 is SGHVS, CDR2 FNYEAQ. CDR3 DNA sequence: TGTGCCAGCAGCTTAGGGTTGATTACTAGCACAGATACGCAGTATTTT. Translation: CASSLGLITSTDTQYF.

The V and J genes are TRBV5-6 and TRBJ1-1, with D perhaps matching TRBD1 (5 bases). V was trimmed by 0 bases and J by 3 bases, leaving 12 bases between them. The CDR3 is made up of 15 amino acids. The germline V gene has CDR1 SGHDT and CDR2 YYEEEE. As DNA, the CDR3 is TGTGCCAGCAGCTTGGAGGCAGGGTACGACACTGAAGCTTTCTTT. Its translation is CASSLEAGYDTEAFF.

J is TRBJ1-6 and V is TRBV2; tentatively, D is TRBD1 (6 bases). The CDR3 is 16 amino acids. CDR1 and CDR2 (germline): SNHLY, FYNNEI. The V gene lost 6 bases and the J gene lost 10 bases, with 22 bases spanning the gap. CDR3 DNA: TGTGCCAGCAGCGGACGGGGGCGCGGAGGAAGGTCACCCCTCCACTTT. It specifies CASSGRGRGGRSPLHF.